A selection of T cell receptor beta chains follows, all from one sample in a study of blood T cells in healthy people across ages. MiXCR was run by TCRdb on the 5' RACE reads, yielding one entry per CDR3 protein. This table holds some 1.8 million distinct CDR3 sequences, about two fifths found once. Sequencing input: blood. Every receptor here comes from a human donor in good health. Both conserved end residues are part of each CDR3. A D gene is named only where the DNA matches it firmly. For some rows the clone size is stated as once, few or many, or as a class when expanded; others skip it.

j_call,d_call,v_call,clone_size,cdr3_aa,cdr3_nt
TRBJ2-6,.,TRBV29-1,.,CSVQGLHSGANVLTF,TGCAGCGTTCAAGGGCTGCACTCTGGGGCCAACGTCCTGACTTTC
TRBJ2-7,TRBD2,TRBV2,many,CANRGLAGPSYEQYF,TGTGCCAACAGGGGACTAGCGGGCCCATCCTACGAGCAGTACTTC
TRBJ1-2,TRBD1,TRBV29-1,.,CSVEEAGGWVGYTF,TGCAGCGTTGAAGAAGCAGGGGGCTGGGTTGGCTACACCTTC
TRBJ1-1,.,TRBV5-1,.,CASSFGRGDTEAFF,TGCGCCAGCAGCTTCGGGCGGGGTGACACTGAAGCTTTCTTT
TRBJ1-2,.,TRBV20-1,.,CSARDGLVFYGYTF,TGCAGTGCTAGAGATGGGTTGGTCTTCTATGGCTACACCTTC
TRBJ2-5,.,TRBV4-3,many,CASSQDRQETQYF,TGTGCCAGCAGCCAAGACAGACAAGAGACCCAGTACTTC
TRBJ2-1,.,TRBV28,.,CASSLVRGLSYNEQFF,TGTGCCAGCAGTTTGGTCCGGGGGCTTTCCTACAATGAGCAGTTCTTC
TRBJ1-2,.,TRBV29-1,.,CSVGGPSKGYGYTF,TGCAGCGTTGGCGGACCCTCGAAGGGCTATGGCTACACCTTC
TRBJ1-4,.,TRBV7-2,few,CASSLAGGSEKLFF,TGTGCCAGCAGCTTAGCGGGCGGATCCGAAAAACTGTTTTTT
TRBJ2-1,TRBD2,TRBV6-2/TRBV6-3,few,CASRYLAGLNNEQFF,TGTGCCAGCAGATATCTAGCGGGGCTGAACAATGAGCAGTTCTTC
TRBJ2-5,.,TRBV5-8,.,CASSLWPSGQETQYF,TGTGCCAGCAGCTTGTGGCCGAGCGGCCAAGAGACCCAGTACTTC
TRBJ1-3,.,TRBV20-1,few,CSAQGIFGNTIYF,TGCAGTGCTCAGGGTATCTTTGGAAACACCATATATTTT
TRBJ1-5,TRBD1,TRBV7-2,.,CASSLSPGQGNQPQHF,TGTGCCAGCAGCTTATCCCCGGGACAGGGGAATCAGCCCCAGCATTTT
TRBJ1-1,.,TRBV6-6,.,CASILNTGEAFF,TGTGCCAGCATCTTAAACACCGGTGAAGCTTTCTTT
TRBJ1-2,.,TRBV4-3,once,CASSLTATPSHGYTF,TGCGCCAGCAGCCTAACGGCTACGCCCAGTCATGGCTACACCTTC
TRBJ2-7,TRBD1,TRBV10-3,few,CAIRGGTGDYEQYF,TGTGCCATCAGGGGGGGGACAGGGGACTACGAGCAGTACTTC
TRBJ2-1,.,TRBV9,few,CASSPSRRDNEQFF,TGTGCCAGCAGCCCCTCACGACGGGACAATGAGCAGTTCTTC
TRBJ2-7,TRBD1,TRBV6-1,.,CASSPGQGGLYEQYF,TGTGCCAGCAGCCCGGGACAGGGTGGTTTGTATGAGCAGTACTTC
TRBJ2-7,.,TRBV7-9,.,CASSLAQSVVRGAYEQYF,TGTGCCAGCAGCTTAGCGCAGTCCGTGGTCAGAGGAGCCTACGAGCAGTACTTC
TRBJ1-5,.,TRBV4-1,.,CASSVREGTGNQPQHF,TGCGCCAGCAGCGTCCGGGAGGGGACGGGGAATCAGCCCCAGCATTTT
TRBJ2-1,TRBD2,TRBV29-1,few,CSVGLLAGGYNEQFF,TGCAGCGTTGGACTTCTAGCGGGGGGTTACAATGAGCAGTTCTTC
TRBJ2-1,TRBD2,TRBV4-3,.,CASSLLPSGGNNEQFF,TGCGCCAGCAGCCTGCTGCCTAGCGGGGGTAACAATGAGCAGTTCTTC
TRBJ1-1,.,TRBV20-1,.,CSARVWTANTEAFF,TGCAGTGCTAGAGTGTGGACAGCGAACACTGAAGCTTTCTTT
TRBJ2-1,.,TRBV2,.,CASTEGWVSYNEQFF,TGTGCCAGCACCGAGGGGTGGGTATCCTACAATGAGCAGTTCTTC
TRBJ2-5,.,TRBV6-5,few,CASSPPGALIETQYF,TGTGCCAGCAGCCCACCGGGGGCTCTTATAGAGACCCAGTACTTC
TRBJ2-2,.,TRBV12-3/TRBV12-4,.,CASSLRGSTGELFF,TGTGCCAGCAGTTTAAGGGGGAGCACCGGGGAGCTGTTTTTT